This is a list of T cell receptor beta chains from one sample in a study of shared clonotypes between healthy human individuals. The method was immunoSEQ multiplex PCR; TCRdb's version includes in-frame clones alone and lacks a portion of them. The sample has 170,000 or so clones, about 68% seen once. Sequences were obtained from memory CD4+ T cells sorted from blood. The receptors were gathered from a young man in good health. The CDR3 runs from the conserved cysteine through the conserved F or W. A D gene is named only where the DNA matches it firmly. Clone sizes are given selectively: once, few, many, or a class where the clone is expanded.

abundance | j_gene | d_gene | v_gene | CDR3aa | CDR3nt
NA | TRBJ2-3 | NA | TRBV14 | CASSHGWGITDTQYF | TGTGCCAGCAGCCATGGGTGGGGTATCACAGATACGCAGTATTTT
few | TRBJ1-2 | TRBD1 | TRBV7-9 | CASSVGTAKPYGYTF | TGTGCCAGCAGCGTAGGGACAGCTAAACCCTATGGCTACACCTTC
few | TRBJ2-7 | NA | TRBV7-3 | CASSLDSTYEQYF | TGTGCCAGCAGCTTAGACAGTACCTACGAGCAGTACTTC
NA | TRBJ2-1 | NA | TRBV11-2 | CASSRDLGRGYDNEQFF | TGTGCCAGCAGCCGAGACTTAGGCCGGGGTTACGACAATGAGCAGTTCTTC
NA | TRBJ2-7 | TRBD2 | TRBV13 | CASSSTDRLAGSSYEQYF | TGTGCCAGCAGCTCCACCGACCGACTAGCGGGGAGCTCCTACGAGCAGTACTTC
few | TRBJ1-1 | NA | TRBV2 | CASSMTGRTEAFF | TGTGCCAGCAGCATGACAGGTCGTACTGAAGCTTTCTTT
NA | TRBJ1-2 | NA | TRBV29-1 | CSVDPTGSYGYTF | TGCAGCGTTGACCCGACGGGTTCCTATGGCTACACCTTC
many | TRBJ2-7 | TRBD2 | TRBV6-1 | CASTPGLVGYEQYF | TGTGCCAGCACACCGGGACTAGTCGGTTACGAGCAGTACTTC
NA | TRBJ2-5 | TRBD1 | TRBV9 | CASSVLGQGKETQYF | TGTGCCAGCAGCGTATTAGGACAGGGGAAAGAGACCCAGTACTTC
once | TRBJ2-5 | TRBD2 | TRBV11-2 | CASSLMRLATETQYF | TGTGCCAGCAGCTTAATGAGACTAGCGACGGAGACCCAGTACTTC
many | TRBJ2-7 | NA | TRBV15 | CATSRDLGDIGAEQYF | TGTGCCACCAGCAGAGATCTTGGCGACATAGGAGCCGAGCAGTACTTC
once | TRBJ2-1 | TRBD2 | TRBV6-5 | CASSYPTSGSNEQFF | TGTGCCAGCAGTTACCCGACTAGCGGGAGCAATGAGCAGTTCTTC
NA | TRBJ2-1 | TRBD2 | TRBV5-4 | CASSLASGSTYNEQFF | TGTGCCAGCAGCTTGGCTAGCGGGAGTACCTACAATGAGCAGTTCTTC
NA | TRBJ2-3 | NA | TRBV5-1 | CASSLGPAGSTDTQYF | TGCGCCAGCAGCTTGGGGCCAGCGGGTAGCACAGATACGCAGTATTTT
NA | TRBJ1-4 | NA | TRBV4-3 | CASSQRGFGGEKLFF | TGCGCCAGCAGCCAGCGAGGGTTTGGGGGTGAAAAACTGTTTTTT
NA | TRBJ2-1 | NA | TRBV28 | CASTSEGRRLF | TGTGCCAGCACTTCGGAGGGCCGGAGGCTCTTC
few | TRBJ2-7 | NA | TRBV11-2 | CASSLERGDEQYF | TGTGCCAGCAGCTTAGAAAGGGGCGACGAGCAGTACTTC
NA | TRBJ1-1 | NA | TRBV7-2 | CASSPGRRLEAFF | TGTGCCAGCAGCCCGGGACGTCGCCTTGAAGCTTTCTTT
NA | TRBJ2-7 | TRBD2 | TRBV14 | CASSARLALGGLAAYEQYF | TGTGCCAGCAGCGCGCGACTCGCGTTGGGAGGACTAGCGGCCTACGAGCAGTACTTC
NA | TRBJ2-3 | TRBD1 | TRBV7-2 | CASSPDRGRDTQYF | TGTGCCAGCAGCCCGGACAGGGGGCGGGATACGCAGTATTTT
NA | TRBJ1-1 | NA | TRBV2 | CASSSNMNTEAFF | TGTGCCAGCAGCTCCAACATGAACACTGAAGCTTTCTTT
few | TRBJ1-5 | NA | TRBV10-1 | CASSESGSNQPQHF | TGCGCCAGCAGTGAGTCCGGGAGCAATCAGCCCCAGCATTTT
few | TRBJ1-1 | NA | TRBV6-1 | CAVETGYTEAFF | TGTGCCGTCGAGACAGGATACACTGAAGCTTTCTTT
many | TRBJ2-1 | TRBD2 | TRBV10-3 | CAISVGLAGVEEQFF | TGTGCCATCAGTGTCGGACTAGCGGGAGTCGAGGAGCAGTTCTTC
once | TRBJ2-5 | NA | TRBV2 | CASRFAGHQETQYF | TGTGCCAGCAGATTTGCGGGGCACCAAGAGACCCAGTACTTC
many | TRBJ2-1 | NA | TRBV19 | CASSLVAQGPYNEQFF | TGTGCCAGTAGTCTGGTAGCGCAGGGCCCCTACAATGAGCAGTTCTTC
NA | TRBJ2-5 | NA | TRBV6-5 | CASSYMPNVSQYF | TGTGCCAGCAGTTACATGCCCAATGTGTCCCAGTACTTC
NA | TRBJ2-3 | NA | TRBV19 | CASSPSRTDTQYF | TGTGCCAGTAGTCCGAGCCGAACAGATACGCAGTATTTT
NA | TRBJ2-6 | NA | TRBV11-2 | CASSLVTSGANVLTF | TGTGCCAGCAGCTTAGTCACCTCTGGGGCCAACGTCCTGACTTTC